The clone carrying this TCR beta chain was recorded once. The antigen remains undetermined. The data derive from a study of cytomegalovirus exposure and HLA in healthy donors. Across the study: About 180 million T cells yielded approximately 110 million unique TCR beta sequences in earlier analysis. Points from the study as a whole: Analyzed later, association rates of TCRs varied across HLA loci, with DRB1 most and HLA-C fewest.

Each donor's status was that of a healthy bone marrow donor. The PCR ran on 60 Vbeta and 13 Jbeta primers. Study processing details: Later, roughly 77 million unique TCR beta chains were counted in an analysis, and approximately 10 million of them were shared. This table comes from immunoSEQ multiplex PCR, and its TCRdb copy is limited to in-frame clones, with some not included. V, J and clone size were drawn from that table, and D and trimming were deduced from the DNA. This table holds 110,000 or so clones, over 75% found once. Germline V gene data show CDR1 as LGHNA and CDR2 as YSLEER. V gave up 0 bases and J gave up 1 base, with 13 bases separating them. This CDR3 region has 17 residues.

The receptor was isolated from a woman under 30 in good health and CMV-seronegative. Sequencing input: PBMCs. This chain uses TRBV4-3 with TRBJ2-4, with D maybe TRBD1 (6 bases). As DNA, the CDR3 is TGCGCCAGCAGCCAAGATCGAGGGCAGGGGGCCAAAAACATTCAGTACTTC. Protein sequence: CASSQDRGQGAKNIQYF.